The present T cell receptor (beta chain) was sequenced within a study of human T cells and chemical hapten exposure. Study summary: TCR yields per sample varied, mainly owing to small pooled library volume differences.

This clonotype has more than one count but fewer than ten. Germline CDR1 reads SQVTM; CDR2 reads ANQGSEA. The V and J ends lost 2 bases and 9 bases, in that order; junction bases with no gene match: 17. The CDR3 consists of 16 residues. Time point meaning: healthy volunteer bleed at 6 weeks. Unfractionated whole blood was the source from which total RNA was extracted. Individual cDNA molecules each carried unique molecular identifiers attached by the library. TCRdb itself ran the RACE reads through MiXCR, one entry per CDR3 protein. The sample consists of 60,000 to 90,000 distinct CDR3 sequences, around 9.3% of them appearing once.

Sequenced input: whole blood. The chain carries TRBV29-1 and TRBJ2-3, with 7 bases matching TRBD1. The source of this sequence is a female donor in good health. Some clones in this sample may be carry-over from other donors' samples. For the CDR3, the DNA is TGCAGCGTTGAAAACGAGGGGGCGGAACGGGTGGGAACGCAGTATTTT. It specifies CSVENEGAERVGTQYF.